The subject of this entry is one T cell receptor beta chain. Its antigen is currently unknown. Clones were sequenced by immunoSEQ multiplex PCR, and TCRdb holds only the in-frame ones, with some missing. The table shows over a thousand clones, with about 81% occurring only once. CDR3 size: 14 residues. Germline values: CDR1 SGDLS, CDR2 YYNGEE. V was cut by 0 bases and J by 2 bases, with 8 bases left in between. The data were obtained in a study of stem cell transplantation in POMP-related autoinflammatory disease. As for the study in general: Defective thymoproteasomes were hypothesized to impair CD8+ T-cell positive selection. General study results and limits: Patients with PRAID showed a restricted number of unique TRB V-J gene pairings.

This receptor was obtained from a human donor in good health. V gene TRBV9 combines with J gene TRBJ1-1; D might be TRBD1 (5 bases). Sequencing was done on a sample of Tregs from PBMCs. CDR3 coding DNA: TGTGCCAGCAGCGTAGGACAGTTAAACACTGAAGCTTTCTTT. It specifies CASSVGQLNTEAFF. The variable domain in full, with the rest retrieved from reference TRBV9 and TRBJ1-1, is DSGVTQTPKHLITATGQRVTLRCSPRSGDLSVYWYQQSLDQGLQFLIQYYNGEERAKGNILERFSAQQFPDLHSELNLSSLELGDSALYFCASSVGQLNTEAFFGQGTRLTVV.